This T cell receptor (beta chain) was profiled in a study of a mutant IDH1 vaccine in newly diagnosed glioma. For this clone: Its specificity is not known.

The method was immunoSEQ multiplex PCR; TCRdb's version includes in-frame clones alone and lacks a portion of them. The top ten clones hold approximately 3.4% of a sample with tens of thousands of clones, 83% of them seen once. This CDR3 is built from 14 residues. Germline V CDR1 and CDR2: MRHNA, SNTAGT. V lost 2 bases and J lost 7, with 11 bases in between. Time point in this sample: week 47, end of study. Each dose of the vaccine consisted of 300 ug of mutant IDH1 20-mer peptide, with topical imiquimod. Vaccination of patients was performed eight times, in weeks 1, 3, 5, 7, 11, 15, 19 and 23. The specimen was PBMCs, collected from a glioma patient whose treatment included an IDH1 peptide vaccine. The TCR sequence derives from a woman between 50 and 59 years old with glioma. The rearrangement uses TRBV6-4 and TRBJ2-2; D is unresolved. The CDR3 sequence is CASSDRPGGGELFF. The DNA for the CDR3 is TGTGCCAGCAGTGACCGACCCGGTGGCGGGGAGCTGTTTTTT.